Listed here are 11 T cell receptor beta chains from one sample, sequenced in a study of blood T cell repertoires in COVID-19. Produced via immunoSEQ multiplex PCR; TCRdb's table is partial and in-frame only. The table includes about 200,000 clones, around four fifths detected once. The sample comprised peripheral blood. The receptors shown here come from a human donor with acute or convalescent COVID-19. The donor label of this sample is uncertain.

This rearrangement joins TRBV7-3 to TRBJ2-3; no clear D gene. The CDR3 is 13 residues long. Per germline, CDR1 SGHTA and CDR2 FQGTGA. Trimming cost V 3 bases and J 4 bases, with 8 bases left between them. This CDR3 is CASSFYQSDTQYF. The CDR3 coding sequence is TGTGCCAGCAGCTTTTATCAGTCAGATACGCAGTATTTT.

The genes are TRBV19 and TRBJ2-7; 8 nucleotides align to TRBD1. The CDR3 loop spans 15 amino acids. CDR1 LNHDA and CDR2 SQIVND come from the germline V gene (reference sequence). J gave up 2 bases and V 4 bases, and 7 bases lay outside the gene matches. CDR3: CASSTRTGSAYEQYF. CDR3 nucleotides: TGTGCCAGTAGTACTCGGACAGGGAGCGCCTACGAGCAGTACTTC.

The V gene is TRBV28, the J gene TRBJ1-1; tentative D call: TRBD1 (6 bases). Trimming left V 5 bases short and J 5 bases short, with 15 bases between. Germline lookup yields CDR1 MDHEN and CDR2 SYDVKM. The CDR3 runs to 14 residues. CDR3 sequence: CASSPANRVTEAFF. DNA for the CDR3: TGTGCCAGCAGTCCAGCCAACAGGGTTACTGAAGCTTTCTTT.

The rearrangement joins TRBV24-1 to TRBJ2-3, with 7 bases identical to TRBD2. The length of the CDR3 is 15 residues. V trimming: 2 bases; J trimming: 4 bases; junction bases outside the gene matches: 5. Germline loops: CDR1 KGHDR, CDR2 SFDVKD. The CDR3: CATSDSAGNADTQYF. The CDR3 DNA reads TGTGCCACCAGTGATTCAGCGGGAAACGCAGATACGCAGTATTTT.

The rearrangement joins TRBV6-2 or TRBV6-3 to TRBJ1-1; D is unresolved. Germline V gene sequence: CDR1 MNHEY, CDR2 SVGEGT. Trimming removed 4 bases at V and 1 base at J, with 10 bases between. This CDR3 contains 14 residues. CDR3 coding DNA: TGTGCCAGCAGTTTCGAGGCGTCGAACACTGAAGCTTTCTTT. As protein: CASSFEASNTEAFF.

Regarding this clone: Germline and junction disagree at one end, which may indicate a read error. V and J are TRBV7-9 and TRBJ2-5; 13 nucleotides agree with TRBD2. The germline CDR1 and CDR2 sequences are SEHNR and FQNEAQ (reference sequence). The length of the CDR3 is 15 residues. As DNA, the CDR3 is TGTACCAGCAGCTACGGGACTAGCGGGATGGAGACCCAGTACTTC. This gives the protein CTSSYGTSGMETQYF.

The J gene is TRBJ1-5, the V gene TRBV19; D perhaps matches TRBD1 (6 bases). CDR3 length equals 15 residues. Trimming took off 7 bases at V and 5 bases at J, with 18 bases between the two ends. Per the germline V gene, CDR1 is LNHDA and CDR2 is SQIVND (reference sequence). The CDR3 region is CASTISRQEYQPQHF. CDR3 DNA sequence: TGTGCCAGTACTATCTCCAGACAGGAGTATCAGCCCCAGCATTTT.

The chain recombines TRBV6-1 with TRBJ2-2, with 8 bases identical to TRBD2. This CDR3 is 16 amino acids long. The germline CDR1 and CDR2 sequences are MNHNS and SASEGT. Trimming removed 2 bases from V and 7 bases from J; junction bases left unmatched: 9. The CDR3 sequence: CASSELLADMGGELFF. The CDR3 DNA reads TGTGCCAGCAGTGAATTACTAGCGGATATGGGCGGGGAGCTGTTTTTT.

This clone has a single count. Other nucleotide sequences from this sample produce the same CDR3. The chain links TRBV18 to TRBJ2-7; 9 bases line up with TRBD1. Losses at the gene ends were 3 bases for V and 4 bases for J; bases not matched to a gene: 4. Germline CDR1 KGHSH, CDR2 LQKENI. The CDR3 has 14 amino acids. The CDR3 here is CASSPGTGFYEQYF. The CDR3 nucleotides are TGTGCCAGCTCACCCGGGACAGGGTTTTACGAGCAGTACTTC.

The chain uses TRBV7-9 and TRBJ2-1; D might be TRBD2 (6 bases). The V end lost 5 bases, the J end lost 7 bases, and 18 bases lay between the germline ends. CDR3 length equals 15 residues. Germline V CDR1 and CDR2: SEHNR, FQNEAQ (reference sequence). CDR3: CASSPPGDSRNEQFF. DNA of the CDR3: TGTGCCAGCAGCCCCCCCGGGGACTCGCGGAATGAGCAGTTCTTC.

The DNA for the CDR3 is TGTGCCAGCAGCTTAGATGGGCAGACCGGGGAGCTGTTTTTT. It codes for CASSLDGQTGELFF. The chain links TRBV7-8 to TRBJ2-2; no reliable D call. The germline CDR1 and CDR2 sequences are SGHVS and FQNEAQ. The CDR3 spans 14 residues. With 1 base removed from V and 5 bases from J, the gap between germline ends came to 8 bases. The full variable domain, rest sourced from reference TRBV7-8 and TRBJ2-2, is GAGVSQSPRYKVAKRGQDVALRCDPISGHVSLFWYQQALGQGPEFLTYFQNEAQLDKSGLPSDRFFAERPEGSVSTLKIQRTQQEDSAVYLCASSLDGQTGELFFGEGSRLTVL.